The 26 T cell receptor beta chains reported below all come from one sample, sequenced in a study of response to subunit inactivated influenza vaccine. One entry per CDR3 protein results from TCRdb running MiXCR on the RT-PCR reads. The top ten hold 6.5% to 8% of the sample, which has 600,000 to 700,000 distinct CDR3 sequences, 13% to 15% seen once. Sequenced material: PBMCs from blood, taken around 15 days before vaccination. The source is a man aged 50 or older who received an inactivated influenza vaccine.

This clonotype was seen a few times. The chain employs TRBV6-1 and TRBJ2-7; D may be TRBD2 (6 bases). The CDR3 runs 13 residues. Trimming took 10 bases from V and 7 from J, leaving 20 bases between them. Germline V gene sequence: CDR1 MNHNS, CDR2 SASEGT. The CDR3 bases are TGTGCCACCGAATGGGACTCGGTCATAGAGCAGTACTTC. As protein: CATEWDSVIEQYF.

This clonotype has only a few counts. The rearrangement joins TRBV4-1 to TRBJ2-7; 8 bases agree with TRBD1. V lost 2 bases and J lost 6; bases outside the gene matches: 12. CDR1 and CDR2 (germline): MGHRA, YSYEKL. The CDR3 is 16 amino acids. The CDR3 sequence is CASSQPDRGGFREQYF. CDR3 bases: TGCGCCAGCAGCCAACCCGACAGGGGTGGATTTCGCGAGCAGTACTTC.

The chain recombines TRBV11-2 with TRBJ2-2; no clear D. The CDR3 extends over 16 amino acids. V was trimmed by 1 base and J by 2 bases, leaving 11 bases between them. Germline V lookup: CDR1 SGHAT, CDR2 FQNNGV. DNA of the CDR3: TGTGCCAGCAGCTTAGGGTGGCTTACCAACACCGGGGAGCTGTTTTTT. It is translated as CASSLGWLTNTGELFF. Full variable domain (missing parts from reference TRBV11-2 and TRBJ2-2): EAGVAQSPRYKIIEKRQSVAFWCNPISGHATLYWYQQILGQGPKLLIQFQNNGVVDDSQLPKDRFSAERLKGVDSTLKIQPAKLEDSAVYLCASSLGWLTNTGELFFGEGSRLTVL.

The CDR3 sequence is CASSGRDRRETQYF. In DNA form, the CDR3 reads TGTGCCAGCAGCGGCCGGGACAGGCGCGAGACCCAGTACTTC. The chain joins TRBV5-6 to TRBJ2-5, with 8 bases matching TRBD1. The V segment lost 4 bases and the J segment 5 bases; nucleotides outside the gene matches: 7. The CDR3 covers 14 residues. Germline CDR1 is SGHDT and CDR2 is YYEEEE.

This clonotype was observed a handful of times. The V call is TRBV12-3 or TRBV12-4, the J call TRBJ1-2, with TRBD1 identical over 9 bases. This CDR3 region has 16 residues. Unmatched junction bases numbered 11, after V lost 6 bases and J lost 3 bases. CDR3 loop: CASSPGQGKTYYGYTF. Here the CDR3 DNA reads TGTGCCAGCAGCCCGGGACAGGGTAAAACGTACTATGGCTACACCTTC.

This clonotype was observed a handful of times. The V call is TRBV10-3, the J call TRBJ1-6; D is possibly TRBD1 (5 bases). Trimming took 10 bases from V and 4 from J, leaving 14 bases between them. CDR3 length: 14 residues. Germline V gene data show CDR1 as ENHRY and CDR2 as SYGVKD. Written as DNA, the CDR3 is TGTGCCAACTCACGGGGGGATTATAATTCACCCCTCCACTTT. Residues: CANSRGDYNSPLHF.

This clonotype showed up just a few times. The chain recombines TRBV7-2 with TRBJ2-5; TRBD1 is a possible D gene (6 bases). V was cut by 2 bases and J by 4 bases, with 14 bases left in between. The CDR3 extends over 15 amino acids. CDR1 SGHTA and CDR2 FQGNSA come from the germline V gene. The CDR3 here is CASSLYGLQGETQYF. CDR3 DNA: TGTGCCAGCAGCTTATATGGCCTACAGGGAGAGACCCAGTACTTC. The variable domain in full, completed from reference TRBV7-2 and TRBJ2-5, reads GAGVSQSPSNKVTEKGKDVELRCDPISGHTALYWYRQSLGQGLEFLIYFQGNSAPDKSGLPSDRFSAERTGGSVSTLTIQRTQQEDSAVYLCASSLYGLQGETQYFGPGTRLLVL.

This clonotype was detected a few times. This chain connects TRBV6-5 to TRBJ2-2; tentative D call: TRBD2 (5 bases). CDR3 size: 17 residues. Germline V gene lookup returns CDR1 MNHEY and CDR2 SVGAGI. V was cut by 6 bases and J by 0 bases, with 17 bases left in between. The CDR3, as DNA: TGTGCCAGCAGCTATTTCGGTTCGGGAACGAACACCGGGGAGCTGTTTTTT. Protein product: CASSYFGSGTNTGELFF.

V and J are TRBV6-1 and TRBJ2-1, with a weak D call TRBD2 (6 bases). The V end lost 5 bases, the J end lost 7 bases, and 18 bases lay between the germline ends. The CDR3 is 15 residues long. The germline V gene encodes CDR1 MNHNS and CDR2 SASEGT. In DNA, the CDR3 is TGTGCCAGCAGTCACAGCGGGCCTCCGGGGAATGAGCAGTTCTTC. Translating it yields CASSHSGPPGNEQFF.

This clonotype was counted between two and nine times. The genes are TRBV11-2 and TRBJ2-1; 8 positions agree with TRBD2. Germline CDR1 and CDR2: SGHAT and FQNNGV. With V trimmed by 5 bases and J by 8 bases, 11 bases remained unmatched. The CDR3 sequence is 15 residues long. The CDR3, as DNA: TGTGCCAGCAGCCCCCCCGGGAGGGCCCCCTATGAGCAGTTCTTC. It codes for CASSPPGRAPYEQFF.

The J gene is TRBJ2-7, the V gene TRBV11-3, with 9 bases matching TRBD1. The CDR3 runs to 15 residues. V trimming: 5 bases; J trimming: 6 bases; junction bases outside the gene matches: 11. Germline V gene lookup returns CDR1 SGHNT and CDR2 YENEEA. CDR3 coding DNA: TGTGCCAGCAGCCAAACCGGGACAGGGAACGGCGAGCAGTACTTC. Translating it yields CASSQTGTGNGEQYF.

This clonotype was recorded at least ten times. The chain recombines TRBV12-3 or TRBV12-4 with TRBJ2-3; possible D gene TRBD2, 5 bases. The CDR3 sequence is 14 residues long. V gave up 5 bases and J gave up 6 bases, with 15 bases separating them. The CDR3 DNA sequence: TGTGCCAGCAGTCAGGAGGACCCCGGCGATACGCAGTATTTT. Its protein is CASSQEDPGDTQYF.

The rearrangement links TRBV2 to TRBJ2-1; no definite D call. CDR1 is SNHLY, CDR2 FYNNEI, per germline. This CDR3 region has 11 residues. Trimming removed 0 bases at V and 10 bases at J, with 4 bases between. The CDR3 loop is CASSEAPEQFF. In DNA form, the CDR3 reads TGTGCCAGCAGTGAAGCCCCCGAGCAGTTCTTC.

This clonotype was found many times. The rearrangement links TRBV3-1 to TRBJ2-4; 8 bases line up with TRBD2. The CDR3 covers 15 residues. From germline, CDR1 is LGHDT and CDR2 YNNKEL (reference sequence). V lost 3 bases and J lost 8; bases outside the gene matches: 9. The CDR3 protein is CASSQASGFKDIQYF. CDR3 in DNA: TGTGCCAGCAGCCAGGCTAGCGGGTTTAAGGACATTCAGTACTTC.

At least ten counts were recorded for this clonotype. DNA for the CDR3: TGTGCCAGCAGTTTAACGACAGGGAACTATGGCTACACCTTC. Translated: CASSLTTGNYGYTF. This sequence joins TRBV6-5 and TRBJ1-2, with 7 bases matching TRBD1. Germline CDR1 and CDR2: MNHEY and SVGAGI. The V segment lost 4 bases and the J segment 2 bases; nucleotides outside the gene matches: 4. The CDR3 contains 14 residues.

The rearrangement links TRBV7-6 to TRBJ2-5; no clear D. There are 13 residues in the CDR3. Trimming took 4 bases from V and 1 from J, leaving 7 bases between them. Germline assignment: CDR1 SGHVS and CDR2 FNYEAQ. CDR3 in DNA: TGTGCCAGCAGCTCATTGGCCCAAGAGACCCAGTACTTC. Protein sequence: CASSSLAQETQYF.

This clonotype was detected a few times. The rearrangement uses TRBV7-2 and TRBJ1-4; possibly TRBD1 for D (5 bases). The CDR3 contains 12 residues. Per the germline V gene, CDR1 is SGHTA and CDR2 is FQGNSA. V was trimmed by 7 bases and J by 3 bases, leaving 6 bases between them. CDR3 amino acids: CASKTANEKLFF. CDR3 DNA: TGTGCCAGCAAGACAGCTAATGAAAAACTGTTTTTT.

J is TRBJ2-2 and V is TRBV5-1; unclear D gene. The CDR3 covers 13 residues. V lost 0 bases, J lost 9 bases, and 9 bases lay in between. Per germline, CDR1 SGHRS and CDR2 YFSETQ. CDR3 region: CASSLESGRELFF. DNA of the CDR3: TGCGCCAGCAGCTTGGAATCTGGGCGGGAGCTGTTTTTT.

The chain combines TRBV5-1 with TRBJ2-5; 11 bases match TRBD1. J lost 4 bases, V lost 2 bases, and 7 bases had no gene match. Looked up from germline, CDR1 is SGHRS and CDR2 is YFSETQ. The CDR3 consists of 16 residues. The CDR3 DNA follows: TGCGCCAGCAGCTTCACTCCGGGACAGGGGGGAGAGACCCAGTACTTC. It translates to CASSFTPGQGGETQYF. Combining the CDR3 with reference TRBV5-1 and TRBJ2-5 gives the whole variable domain KAGVTQTPRYLIKTRGQQVTLSCSPISGHRSVSWYQQTPGQGLQFLFEYFSETQRNKGNFPGRFSGRQFSNSRSEMNVSTLELGDSALYLCASSFTPGQGGETQYFGPGTRLLVL.

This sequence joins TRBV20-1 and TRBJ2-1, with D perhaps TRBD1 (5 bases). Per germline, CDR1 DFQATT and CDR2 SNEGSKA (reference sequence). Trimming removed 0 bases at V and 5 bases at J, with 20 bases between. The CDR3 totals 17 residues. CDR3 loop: CSARDAGTGYVNNEQFF. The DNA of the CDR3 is TGCAGTGCTAGAGATGCCGGCACAGGATATGTTAACAATGAGCAGTTCTTC.

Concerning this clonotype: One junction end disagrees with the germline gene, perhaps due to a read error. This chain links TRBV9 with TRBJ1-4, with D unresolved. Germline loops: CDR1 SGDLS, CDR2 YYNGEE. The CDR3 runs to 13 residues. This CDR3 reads CASSVGTNEKLIF. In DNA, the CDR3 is TGTGCCAGCAGCGTAGGAACTAATGAAAAACTGATTTTT.

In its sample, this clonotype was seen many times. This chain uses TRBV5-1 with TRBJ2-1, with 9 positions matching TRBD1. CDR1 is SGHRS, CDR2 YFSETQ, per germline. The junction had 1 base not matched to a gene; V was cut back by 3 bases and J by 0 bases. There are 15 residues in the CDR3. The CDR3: CASSSTGGSYNEQFF. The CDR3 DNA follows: TGCGCCAGCAGCTCGACAGGGGGCTCCTACAATGAGCAGTTCTTC.

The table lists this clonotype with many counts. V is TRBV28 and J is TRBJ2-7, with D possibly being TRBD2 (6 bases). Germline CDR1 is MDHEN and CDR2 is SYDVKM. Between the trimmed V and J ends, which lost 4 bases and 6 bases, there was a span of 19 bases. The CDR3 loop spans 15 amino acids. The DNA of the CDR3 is TGTGCCAGCAGTTCTGCCCGCCTCACGGAGGGCGAGCAGTACTTC. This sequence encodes CASSSARLTEGEQYF.

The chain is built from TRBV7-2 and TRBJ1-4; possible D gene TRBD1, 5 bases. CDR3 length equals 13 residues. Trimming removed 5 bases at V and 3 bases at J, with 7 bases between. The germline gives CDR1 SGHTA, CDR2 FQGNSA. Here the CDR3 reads CASSAGPNEKLFF. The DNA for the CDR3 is TGTGCCAGCAGCGCGGGACCTAATGAAAAACTGTTTTTT.

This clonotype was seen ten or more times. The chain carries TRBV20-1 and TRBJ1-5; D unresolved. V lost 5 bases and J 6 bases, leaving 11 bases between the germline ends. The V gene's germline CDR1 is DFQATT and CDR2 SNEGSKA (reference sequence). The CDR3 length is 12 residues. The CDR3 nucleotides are TGCAGTGCTTCCACCTACGGTCAGCCCCAGCATTTT. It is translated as CSASTYGQPQHF.

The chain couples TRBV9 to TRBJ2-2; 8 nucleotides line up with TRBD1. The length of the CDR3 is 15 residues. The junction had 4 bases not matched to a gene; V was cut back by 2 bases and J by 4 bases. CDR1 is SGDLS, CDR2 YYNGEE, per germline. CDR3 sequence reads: CASSVGTGSTGELFF. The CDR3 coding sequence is TGTGCCAGCAGCGTCGGGACAGGATCCACCGGGGAGCTGTTTTTT.